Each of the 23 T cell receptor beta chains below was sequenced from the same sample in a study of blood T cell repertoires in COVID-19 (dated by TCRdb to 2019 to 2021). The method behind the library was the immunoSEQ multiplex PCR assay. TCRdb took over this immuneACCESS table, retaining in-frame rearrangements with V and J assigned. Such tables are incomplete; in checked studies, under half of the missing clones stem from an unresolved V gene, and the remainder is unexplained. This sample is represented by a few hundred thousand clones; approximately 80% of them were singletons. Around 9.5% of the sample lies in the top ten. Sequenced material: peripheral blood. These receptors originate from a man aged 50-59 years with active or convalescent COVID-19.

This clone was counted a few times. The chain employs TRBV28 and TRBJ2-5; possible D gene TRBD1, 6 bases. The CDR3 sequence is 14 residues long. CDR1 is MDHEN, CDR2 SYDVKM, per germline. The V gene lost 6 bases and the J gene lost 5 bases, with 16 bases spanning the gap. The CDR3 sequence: CASSSTGMGETQYF. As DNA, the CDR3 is TGTGCCAGCAGCTCTACAGGGATGGGGGAGACCCAGTACTTC.

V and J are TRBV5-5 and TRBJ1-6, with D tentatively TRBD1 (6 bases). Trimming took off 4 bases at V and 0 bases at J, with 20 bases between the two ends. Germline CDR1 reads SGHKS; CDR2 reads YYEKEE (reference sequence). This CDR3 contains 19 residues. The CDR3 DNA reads TGTGCCAGCAGCCATCTAACCGGGACACAGAGCTCCTATAATTCACCCCTCCACTTT. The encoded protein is CASSHLTGTQSSYNSPLHF.

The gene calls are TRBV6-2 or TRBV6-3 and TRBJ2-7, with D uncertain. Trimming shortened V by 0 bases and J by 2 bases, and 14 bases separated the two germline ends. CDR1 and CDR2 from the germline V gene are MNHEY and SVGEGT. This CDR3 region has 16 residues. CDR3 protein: CASSYSIQNPAYEQYV. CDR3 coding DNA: TGTGCCAGCAGTTACTCAATACAGAATCCCGCCTACGAGCAGTACGTC.

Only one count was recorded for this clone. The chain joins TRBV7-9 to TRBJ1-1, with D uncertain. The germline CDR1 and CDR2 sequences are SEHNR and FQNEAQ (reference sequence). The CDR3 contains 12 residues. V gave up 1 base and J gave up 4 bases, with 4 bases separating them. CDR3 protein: CASSLGATEAFF. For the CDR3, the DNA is TGTGCCAGCAGCTTAGGAGCCACTGAAGCTTTCTTT.

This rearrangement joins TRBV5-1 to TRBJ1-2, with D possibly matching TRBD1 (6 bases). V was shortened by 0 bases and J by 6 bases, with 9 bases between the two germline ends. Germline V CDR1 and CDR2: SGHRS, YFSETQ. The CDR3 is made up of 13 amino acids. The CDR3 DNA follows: TGCGCCAGCAGCTTGGACACAGGGCATGGCTACACCTTC. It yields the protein CASSLDTGHGYTF.

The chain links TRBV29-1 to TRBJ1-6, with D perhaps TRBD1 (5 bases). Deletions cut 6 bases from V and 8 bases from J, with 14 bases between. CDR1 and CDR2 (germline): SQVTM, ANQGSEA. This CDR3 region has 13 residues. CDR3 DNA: TGCAGCGTCCGCTCGGGGGAGTATTCACCCCTCCACTTT. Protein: CSVRSGEYSPLHF.

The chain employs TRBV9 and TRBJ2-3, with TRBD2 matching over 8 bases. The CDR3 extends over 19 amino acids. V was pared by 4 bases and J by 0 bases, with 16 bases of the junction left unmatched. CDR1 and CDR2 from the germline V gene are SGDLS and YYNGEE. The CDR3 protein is CASSPHGGASGFSTDTQYF. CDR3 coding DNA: TGTGCCAGCAGCCCACACGGGGGGGCTAGCGGGTTTAGCACAGATACGCAGTATTTT. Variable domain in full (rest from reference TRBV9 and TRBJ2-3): DSGVTQTPKHLITATGQRVTLRCSPRSGDLSVYWYQQSLDQGLQFLIQYYNGEERAKGNILERFSAQQFPDLHSELNLSSLELGDSALYFCASSPHGGASGFSTDTQYFGPGTRLTVL.

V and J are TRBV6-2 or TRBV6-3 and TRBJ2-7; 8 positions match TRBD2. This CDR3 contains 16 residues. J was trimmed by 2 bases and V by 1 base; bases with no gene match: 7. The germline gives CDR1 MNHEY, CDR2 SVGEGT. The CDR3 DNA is TGTGCCAGCAGTTACTGGCTAGCGGGTGAAACCTACGAGCAGTACTTC. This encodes CASSYWLAGETYEQYF.

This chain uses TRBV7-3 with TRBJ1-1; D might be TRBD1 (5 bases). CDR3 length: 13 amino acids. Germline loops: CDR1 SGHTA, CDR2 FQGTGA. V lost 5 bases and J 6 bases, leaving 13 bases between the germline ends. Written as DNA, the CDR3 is TGTGCCAGCAGCCCGATAAGGGGTCCTGAAGCTTTCTTT. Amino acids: CASSPIRGPEAFF.

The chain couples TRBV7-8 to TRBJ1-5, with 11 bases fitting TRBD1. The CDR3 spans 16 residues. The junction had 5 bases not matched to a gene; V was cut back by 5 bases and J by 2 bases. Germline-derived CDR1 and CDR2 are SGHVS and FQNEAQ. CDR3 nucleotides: TGTGCCAGCAGCCCAGGACAGGGGGCGGGCAATCAGCCCCAGCATTTT. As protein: CASSPGQGAGNQPQHF.

The DNA for the CDR3 is TGCGCCAGCAGCTTGGGAGGCGGGGGCACCCTCTATGGCTACACCTTC. Translating it yields CASSLGGGGTLYGYTF. The V gene is TRBV5-1, the J gene TRBJ1-2; a weak D match, TRBD1 (6 bases). V lost 0 bases and J lost 4, with 16 bases in between. The CDR3 covers 16 residues. Germline CDR1 and CDR2: SGHRS and YFSETQ.

CDR3 loop: CASSIMSGSEQFF. The CDR3 region has the DNA TGTGCCAGTAGTATAATGAGCGGGAGCGAGCAGTTCTTC. The chain employs TRBV19 and TRBJ2-1, with 8 bases lining up with TRBD2. The CDR3 is 13 residues long. V was pared by 2 bases and J by 10 bases, with 4 bases of the junction left unmatched. Germline-derived CDR1 and CDR2 are LNHDA and SQIVND (reference sequence).

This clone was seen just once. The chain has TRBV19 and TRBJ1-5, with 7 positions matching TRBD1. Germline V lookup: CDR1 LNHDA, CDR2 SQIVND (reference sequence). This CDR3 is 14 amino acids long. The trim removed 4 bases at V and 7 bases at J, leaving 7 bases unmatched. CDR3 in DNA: TGTGCCAGTAGTACCTTGACAGGGCGGCAGCCCCAGCATTTT. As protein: CASSTLTGRQPQHF.

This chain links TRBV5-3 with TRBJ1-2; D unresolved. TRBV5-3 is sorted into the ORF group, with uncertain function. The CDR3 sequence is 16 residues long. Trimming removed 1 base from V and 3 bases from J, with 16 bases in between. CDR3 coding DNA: TGTGCCAGAAGCTTGCTCTTGGAGGAAGGAGACTATGGCTACACCTTC. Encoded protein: CARSLLLEEGDYGYTF.

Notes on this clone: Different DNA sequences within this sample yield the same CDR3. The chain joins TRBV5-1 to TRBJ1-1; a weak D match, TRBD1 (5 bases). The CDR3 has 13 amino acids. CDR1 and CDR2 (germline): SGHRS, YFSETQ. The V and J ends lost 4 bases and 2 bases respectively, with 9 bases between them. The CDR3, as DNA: TGCGCCAGCAGCCTCCAGGGTAACACTGAAGCTTTCTTT. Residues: CASSLQGNTEAFF.

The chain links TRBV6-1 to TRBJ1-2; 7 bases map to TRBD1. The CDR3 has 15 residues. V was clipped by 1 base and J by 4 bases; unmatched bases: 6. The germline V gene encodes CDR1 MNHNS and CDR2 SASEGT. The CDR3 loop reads CASSEGGRTGYGYTF. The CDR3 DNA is TGTGCCAGCAGTGAAGGAGGGAGGACAGGCTATGGCTACACCTTC.

CDR3 protein: CSVVTGGMNTGELFF. For the CDR3, the DNA is TGCAGCGTTGTAACAGGGGGAATGAACACCGGGGAGCTGTTTTTT. The chain carries TRBV29-1 and TRBJ2-2; 8 bases map to TRBD1. CDR1 and CDR2 (germline): SQVTM, ANQGSEA. V dropped 4 bases and J dropped 1; count of bases not matched to a gene: 5. The CDR3 totals 15 residues.

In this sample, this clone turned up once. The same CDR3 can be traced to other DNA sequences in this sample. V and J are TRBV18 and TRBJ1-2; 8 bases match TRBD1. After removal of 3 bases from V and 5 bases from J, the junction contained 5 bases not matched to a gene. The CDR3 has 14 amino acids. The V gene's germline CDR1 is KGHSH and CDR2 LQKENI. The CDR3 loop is CASSPAGTGYGYTF. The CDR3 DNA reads TGTGCCAGCTCACCGGCCGGGACAGGATATGGCTACACCTTC.

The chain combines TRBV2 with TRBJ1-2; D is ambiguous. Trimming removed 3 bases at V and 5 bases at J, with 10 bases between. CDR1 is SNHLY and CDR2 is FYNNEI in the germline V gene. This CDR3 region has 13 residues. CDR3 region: CASSEHRDYGYTF. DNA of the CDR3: TGTGCCAGCAGTGAGCACAGAGATTATGGCTACACCTTC.

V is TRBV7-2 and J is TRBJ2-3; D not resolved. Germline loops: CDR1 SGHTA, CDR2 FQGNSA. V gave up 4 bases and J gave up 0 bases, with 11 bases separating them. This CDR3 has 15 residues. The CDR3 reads CASSSFWQSTDTQYF. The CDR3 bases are TGTGCCAGCAGCTCTTTCTGGCAGAGCACAGATACGCAGTATTTT.

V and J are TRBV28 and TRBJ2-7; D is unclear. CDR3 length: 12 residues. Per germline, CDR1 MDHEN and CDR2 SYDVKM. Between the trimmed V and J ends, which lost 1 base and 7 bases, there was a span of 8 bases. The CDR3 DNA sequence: TGTGCCAGCAGTTTATTGGCAAAAGAGCAGTACTTC. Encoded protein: CASSLLAKEQYF.

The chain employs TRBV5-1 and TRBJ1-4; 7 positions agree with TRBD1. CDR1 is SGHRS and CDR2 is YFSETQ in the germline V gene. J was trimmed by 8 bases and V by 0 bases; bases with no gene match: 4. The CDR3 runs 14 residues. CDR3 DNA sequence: TGCGCCAGCAGCTTGGGCCCGGGACAGGAAAAACTGTTTTTT. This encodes CASSLGPGQEKLFF.

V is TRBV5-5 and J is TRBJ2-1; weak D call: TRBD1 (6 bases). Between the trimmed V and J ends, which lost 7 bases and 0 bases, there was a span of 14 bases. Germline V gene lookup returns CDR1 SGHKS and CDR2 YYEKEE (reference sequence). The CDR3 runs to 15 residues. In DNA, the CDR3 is TGTGCCAGCCACCTGGGGGCGAGCTCCTACAATGAGCAGTTCTTC. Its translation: CASHLGASSYNEQFF.